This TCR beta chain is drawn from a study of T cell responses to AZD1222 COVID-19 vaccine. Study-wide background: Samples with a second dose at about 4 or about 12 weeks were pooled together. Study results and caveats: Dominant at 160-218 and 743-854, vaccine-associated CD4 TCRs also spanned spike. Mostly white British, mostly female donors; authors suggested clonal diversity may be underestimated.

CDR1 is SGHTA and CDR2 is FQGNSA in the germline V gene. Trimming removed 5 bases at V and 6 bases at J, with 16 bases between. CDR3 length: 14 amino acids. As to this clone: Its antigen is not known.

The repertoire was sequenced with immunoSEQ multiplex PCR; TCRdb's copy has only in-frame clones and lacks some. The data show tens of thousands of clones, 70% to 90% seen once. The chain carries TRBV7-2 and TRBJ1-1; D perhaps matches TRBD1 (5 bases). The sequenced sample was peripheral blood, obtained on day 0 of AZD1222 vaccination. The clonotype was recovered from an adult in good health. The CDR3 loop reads CASSPNAGGSEAFF. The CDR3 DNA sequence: TGTGCCAGCAGCCCGAATGCTGGGGGGTCTGAAGCTTTCTTT.